Below are 27 T cell receptor beta chains sequenced from a single sample in a study of T-cell memory formation after mild COVID-19. Each CDR3 protein gets one entry after TCRdb re-called the 5' RACE reads with MiXCR. Of 300,000 to 350,000 distinct CDR3 sequences detected, 13% appear once; the ten largest clones hold over 20%. Sequencing input: PBMCs or a T cell subset sorted from them (not recorded which). All receptors come from a man aged 18 to 30 who had mild COVID-19 (a few samples of this study predate the infection). Cell type and time point are not known.

This clonotype was counted a few times. CDR3 in amino acids: CSARGDRGSNQPQHF. The CDR3 DNA reads TGCAGTGCTAGAGGGGACAGGGGAAGCAATCAGCCCCAGCATTTT. V gene TRBV20-1 combines with J gene TRBJ1-5, with TRBD1 matching over 10 bases. The germline CDR1 and CDR2 sequences are DFQATT and SNEGSKA (reference sequence). V dropped 1 base and J dropped 1; count of bases not matched to a gene: 1. The CDR3 loop spans 15 amino acids.

This clonotype was counted only a few times. V and J are TRBV29-1 and TRBJ2-7, with 10 bases fitting TRBD2. Germline values: CDR1 SQVTM, CDR2 ANQGSEA. This CDR3 has 13 residues. Trimming removed 4 bases from V and 0 bases from J; junction bases left unmatched: 0. The CDR3 DNA follows: TGCAGCGTTGCTAGCGGGGGCTCCTACGAGCAGTACTTC. Its translation: CSVASGGSYEQYF.

V is TRBV6-5 and J is TRBJ1-1; D is ambiguous. Germline V gene lookup returns CDR1 MNHEY and CDR2 SVGAGI. This CDR3 region has 11 residues. V lost 8 bases and J lost 7, with 11 bases in between. DNA of the CDR3: TGTGCCAGCGGAGACTCGGGTGAAGCTTTCTTT. Protein: CASGDSGEAFF.

The chain has TRBV20-1 and TRBJ1-2, with 8 bases aligning to TRBD1. Unmatched junction bases numbered 5, after V lost 3 bases and J lost 2 bases. Germline values: CDR1 DFQATT, CDR2 SNEGSKA (reference sequence). This CDR3 has 14 amino acids. The CDR3 nucleotides are TGCAGTGCTAGTTCCCAGGGGGCAAACTATGGCTACACCTTC. It is translated as CSASSQGANYGYTF.

The chain joins TRBV4-1 to TRBJ2-4; TRBD1 matches at 11 bases. CDR3 length: 15 amino acids. CDR1 and CDR2 (germline): MGHRA, YSYEKL. With V trimmed by 4 bases and J by 8 bases, 7 bases remained unmatched. The CDR3 is CASSPDRDRGDIQYF. CDR3 in DNA: TGCGCCAGCAGCCCAGATCGGGACAGGGGGGACATTCAGTACTTC.

This chain connects TRBV20-1 to TRBJ2-2; a weak D match, TRBD2 (6 bases). This CDR3 has 15 amino acids. The V gene's germline CDR1 is DFQATT and CDR2 SNEGSKA (reference sequence). The germline V and J ends were trimmed by 3 bases and 4 bases, with 15 bases remaining between them. The CDR3 loop is CSARVPAGPTGELFF. In nucleotides, the CDR3 is TGCAGTGCTAGGGTCCCGGCGGGGCCCACCGGGGAGCTGTTTTTT.

The V gene is TRBV4-1, the J gene TRBJ2-7; D gene ambiguous. The CDR3 totals 15 residues. Trimming shortened V by 0 bases and J by 1 base, and 10 bases separated the two germline ends. Germline V gene data show CDR1 as MGHRA and CDR2 as YSYEKL. CDR3 sequence: CASSQEGTDSYEQYF. The DNA of the CDR3 is TGCGCCAGCAGCCAAGAGGGCACAGATTCCTACGAGCAGTACTTC.

This clonotype has a handful of counts. CDR3 sequence reads: CSARPWETQYF. Written as DNA, the CDR3 is TGCAGTGCTAGACCCTGGGAGACCCAGTACTTC. The V call is TRBV20-1, the J call TRBJ2-5; no firm D call. The V and J ends lost 2 bases and 5 bases respectively, with 6 bases between them. The germline CDR1 and CDR2 sequences are DFQATT and SNEGSKA (reference sequence). This CDR3 comprises 11 residues.

V is TRBV7-9 and J is TRBJ2-5; 7 bases fit TRBD1. Per germline, CDR1 SEHNR and CDR2 FQNEAQ (reference sequence). The CDR3 contains 14 residues. The V segment lost 6 bases and the J segment 3 bases; nucleotides outside the gene matches: 7. The CDR3 bases are TGTGCCAGCAGTTCTATACAGGGGAAAGAGACCCAGTACTTC. Its protein product is CASSSIQGKETQYF.

This clonotype appeared a few times. The J gene is TRBJ2-5, the V gene TRBV18; D uncertain. V was trimmed by 7 bases and J by 2 bases, leaving 14 bases between them. This CDR3 region has 14 residues. Germline V lookup: CDR1 KGHSH, CDR2 LQKENI. The CDR3 region is CASLRESTQETQYF. CDR3 nucleotides: TGTGCCAGCTTACGTGAGTCTACTCAAGAGACCCAGTACTTC. The complete variable domain, with remaining parts taken from reference TRBV18 and TRBJ2-5, reads NAGVMQNPRHLVRRRGQEARLRCSPMKGHSHVYWYRQLPEEGLKFMVYLQKENIIDESGMPKERFSAEFPKEGPSILRIQQVVRGDSAAYFCASLRESTQETQYFGPGTRLLVL.

This clonotype has only one observation. The chain has TRBV4-1 and TRBJ1-5, with D perhaps matching TRBD1 (5 bases). CDR3 length equals 14 residues. Trimming pared 2 bases from V and 5 bases from J, leaving 10 bases between. Germline CDR1 and CDR2: MGHRA and YSYEKL. The CDR3 sequence is CASSQQGLDQPQHF. CDR3 coding DNA: TGCGCCAGCAGCCAACAGGGTTTGGATCAGCCCCAGCATTTT.

V gene TRBV7-2 combines with J gene TRBJ1-1; no firm D call. This CDR3 comprises 14 residues. V dropped 3 bases and J dropped 5 bases, with 13 bases sitting between them. Per the germline V gene, CDR1 is SGHTA and CDR2 is FQGNSA. The CDR3 DNA reads as TGTGCCAGCAGCTTGGGGAACCGGGGAACTGAAGCTTTCTTT. It codes for CASSLGNRGTEAFF.

This clonotype was counted between two and nine times. This chain connects TRBV20-1 to TRBJ2-7; 7 nucleotides agree with TRBD2. Germline trimming cut 5 bases from V and 2 bases from J; bases unmatched to any gene: 6. CDR1 is DFQATT, CDR2 SNEGSKA, per germline (reference sequence). This CDR3 comprises 13 residues. The CDR3 sequence is CSAELASPYEQYF. The CDR3 nucleotides are TGCAGTGCTGAACTAGCGAGTCCCTACGAGCAGTACTTC.

This clonotype was seen a handful of times. The CDR3 sequence: CASSLEFYTEAFF. The CDR3 bases are TGTGCCAGCAGCTTAGAATTCTACACTGAAGCTTTCTTT. The chain carries TRBV11-2 and TRBJ1-1; D not resolved. Trimming removed 0 bases at V and 3 bases at J, with 5 bases between. CDR1 and CDR2 from the germline V gene are SGHAT and FQNNGV. This CDR3 contains 13 residues.

The V gene is TRBV9, the J gene TRBJ1-5; D is unresolved. The CDR3 extends over 13 amino acids. Germline loops: CDR1 SGDLS, CDR2 YYNGEE. V was cut by 1 base and J by 1 base, with 3 bases left in between. This CDR3 is CASSVRSNQPQHF. Written as DNA, the CDR3 is TGTGCCAGCAGCGTACGAAGCAATCAGCCCCAGCATTTT.

The sample holds a few counts of this clonotype. CDR3 sequence reads: CASSFSGTGVNEQFF. The CDR3 bases are TGTGCCAGCAGCTTTTCCGGGACAGGGGTCAATGAGCAGTTCTTC. This chain connects TRBV7-9 to TRBJ2-1; 10 positions agree with TRBD1. CDR3 size: 15 residues. Germline CDR1 is SEHNR and CDR2 is FQNEAQ (reference sequence). J lost 6 bases, V lost 3 bases, and 5 bases had no gene match.

This clonotype was counted only a few times. This sequence joins TRBV5-1 and TRBJ2-4, with D possibly being TRBD1 or TRBD2 (5 bases each). Trimming took off 2 bases at V and 4 bases at J, with 13 bases between the two ends. The CDR3 runs 15 residues. The germline V gene encodes CDR1 SGHRS and CDR2 YFSETQ. In DNA, the CDR3 is TGCGCCAGCAGCTTAGGATGGGGGTCGAAAAACATTCAGTACTTC. It encodes CASSLGWGSKNIQYF.

This clonotype appeared a few times. This chain joins TRBV12-3 or TRBV12-4 and TRBJ2-1, with 8 positions matching TRBD2. The CDR3 loop spans 13 amino acids. V lost 3 bases, J lost 12 bases, and 7 bases stayed unmatched. Here the CDR3 reads CASSFEAGGGQFF. The CDR3 DNA follows: TGTGCCAGCAGTTTTGAGGCGGGGGGTGGGCAGTTCTTC.

V and J are TRBV19 and TRBJ1-5; 7 nucleotides line up with TRBD1. Germline V gene data show CDR1 as LNHDA and CDR2 as SQIVND (reference sequence). V dropped 6 bases and J dropped 5; count of bases not matched to a gene: 10. The CDR3 loop spans 15 amino acids. In DNA form, the CDR3 reads TGTGCCAGTAGAGGAGGTAGGGGGCGGTATCAGCCCCAGCATTTT. Amino acid sequence: CASRGGRGRYQPQHF.

This clonotype was observed a handful of times. The CDR3 sequence: CASSLERGATYEQYF. The CDR3 DNA follows: TGTGCCAGCAGCTTAGAGCGGGGAGCCACCTACGAGCAGTACTTC. The genes are TRBV9 and TRBJ2-7; 7 bases align to TRBD2. Per germline, CDR1 SGDLS and CDR2 YYNGEE. V lost 4 bases to trimming and J lost 2 bases; unmatched junction nucleotides: 9. The CDR3 contains 15 residues. Full variable domain (remainder filled in from reference TRBV9 and TRBJ2-7): DSGVTQTPKHLITATGQRVTLRCSPRSGDLSVYWYQQSLDQGLQFLIQYYNGEERAKGNILERFSAQQFPDLHSELNLSSLELGDSALYFCASSLERGATYEQYFGPGTRLTVT.

This clonotype was found a few times. The rearrangement links TRBV7-9 to TRBJ2-3; 7 bases align to TRBD1. Per the germline V gene, CDR1 is SEHNR and CDR2 is FQNEAQ (reference sequence). This CDR3 has 16 residues. Unmatched junction bases numbered 9, after V lost 5 bases and J lost 1 base. The CDR3: CASSQDRTEGTDTQYF. In DNA, the CDR3 is TGTGCCAGCAGCCAGGACAGGACAGAAGGCACAGATACGCAGTATTTT.

This clonotype was picked up a small number of times. The chain combines TRBV2 with TRBJ2-3; the match to TRBD2 covers 9 bases. This CDR3 has 16 residues. Germline V lookup: CDR1 SNHLY, CDR2 FYNNEI. The junction had 10 bases not matched to a gene; V was cut back by 4 bases and J by 5 bases. CDR3 DNA: TGTGCCAGCAGTGCTTTAACTAGCGGGCCGGTAGATACGCAGTATTTT. Amino acids: CASSALTSGPVDTQYF.

The gene calls are TRBV20-1 and TRBJ2-3; D is unclear. V shed 4 bases and J shed 0 bases, with 8 bases lying between them. Germline CDR1 and CDR2: DFQATT and SNEGSKA (reference sequence). This CDR3 has 13 amino acids. The CDR3 reads CSAMLPSTDTQYF. DNA of the CDR3: TGCAGTGCTATGCTCCCCAGCACAGATACGCAGTATTTT.

The chain employs TRBV20-1 and TRBJ1-3; D remains ambiguous. The germline V gene encodes CDR1 DFQATT and CDR2 SNEGSKA (reference sequence). The CDR3 spans 16 residues. Trimming took off 0 bases at V and 4 bases at J, with 16 bases between the two ends. The CDR3 region has the DNA TGCAGTGCTAGAGATTTTTCAGCGTCGCTGGGAAACACCATATATTTT. Amino acid sequence: CSARDFSASLGNTIYF.

The chain carries TRBV4-1 and TRBJ2-7, with D hard to call. CDR1 and CDR2 (germline): MGHRA, YSYEKL. V was trimmed by 0 bases and J by 1 base, leaving 7 bases between them. CDR3 size: 14 residues. The chain's CDR3 is CASSQDPASYEQYV. Written as DNA, the CDR3 is TGCGCCAGCAGCCAAGATCCGGCTTCCTACGAGCAGTACGTC.

In its sample, this clonotype was seen many times. The chain is built from TRBV4-2 and TRBJ2-7; TRBD2 matches at 10 bases. CDR3 length equals 16 residues. V lost 2 bases to trimming and J lost 0 bases; unmatched junction nucleotides: 4. The germline gives CDR1 LGHNA, CDR2 YNFKEQ. The DNA for the CDR3 is TGTGCCAGCAGCCAATGGTCTAGCGGGGGCTCCTACGAGCAGTACTTC. The encoded protein is CASSQWSSGGSYEQYF.

V and J are TRBV11-1 and TRBJ2-3, with D tentatively TRBD1 (6 bases). V was trimmed by 4 bases and J by 2 bases, leaving 10 bases between them. This CDR3 region has 14 residues. Germline-derived CDR1 and CDR2 are SGHAT and FQDESV (reference sequence). As DNA, the CDR3 is TGTGCCAGCAGCTGGCAGGGGCACACAGATACGCAGTATTTT. Its protein product is CASSWQGHTDTQYF. The whole variable domain, filled in from reference TRBV11-1 and TRBJ2-3, reads EAEVAQSPRYKITEKSQAVAFWCDPISGHATLYWYRQILGQGPELLVQFQDESVVDDSQLPKDRFSAERLKGVDSTLKIQPAELGDSAMYLCASSWQGHTDTQYFGPGTRLTVL.